This TCR beta chain appears in the sequencing data of a study of T cells in Graves' hyperthyroidism and ophthalmopathy. Ten or more counts support this clonotype. This CDR3 spans 12 amino acids. Trimming shortened V by 4 bases and J by 8 bases, and 12 bases separated the two germline ends. Germline V gene sequence: CDR1 GTSNPN, CDR2 SVGIG (reference sequence). Researchers amplified the TCR beta CDR3 regions from RNA transcripts. HTBI primers were the set used in a first-round RT-PCR of the TCR CDR3. TCRdb redid the calling of the multiplex PCR reads with MiXCR, one entry per CDR3 protein. The sample lists about 420,000 distinct CDR3 sequences; around 16% were seen once.

The sample taken for sequencing was blood. The V gene is TRBV30, the J gene TRBJ2-1, with D uncertain. This TCR was recovered from a woman under 30 with Graves' hyperthyroidism. CDR3 loop: CAWTHSTDEQFF. CDR3 coding DNA: TGTGCCTGGACTCATTCAACCGATGAGCAGTTCTTC.